Shown below are 29 T cell receptor beta chains from a single sample sequenced in a study of PD-1 blockade in mismatch repair-deficient tumors. Some clones are missing from TCRdb's copy, which holds only in-frame ones; the method was immunoSEQ multiplex PCR. This table has about 68,000 clones, more than 75% appearing once. Sequencing used peripheral blood, obtained 2 weeks after starting pembrolizumab. The receptors derive from an adult with mismatch repair-deficient cancer.

This clone occurred once. The rearrangement links TRBV6-5 to TRBJ1-1, with D unresolved. CDR1 is MNHEY, CDR2 SVGAGI, per germline. V lost 6 bases to trimming and J lost 1 base, with 9 bases between them. This CDR3 comprises 13 residues. The CDR3 DNA reads TGTGCCAGCAGCGCGGTACCGAACACTGAAGCTTTCTTT. Translation: CASSAVPNTEAFF.

The chain links TRBV27 to TRBJ2-2; D unclear. The CDR3 spans 13 residues. With 4 bases removed from V and 4 bases from J, the gap between germline ends came to 7 bases. CDR1 is MNHEY and CDR2 is SMNVEV in the germline V gene (reference sequence). The CDR3 DNA follows: TGTGCCAGCAGTTACTGGAGCACCGGGGAGCTGTTTTTT. Protein: CASSYWSTGELFF.

This clone has only a few counts. The chain is built from TRBV11-2 and TRBJ2-1; 9 nucleotides align to TRBD2. With 8 bases clipped from V and 5 bases from J, the junction kept 10 bases outside the gene matches. CDR3 length: 15 residues. Germline V CDR1 and CDR2: SGHAT, FQNNGV. The CDR3 spells CASSIEASGDNEQFF. The CDR3 nucleotides read TGTGCCAGCTCAATTGAGGCTAGCGGGGACAATGAGCAGTTCTTC.

V and J are TRBV14 and TRBJ2-7; 8 bases are a match to TRBD2. Germline V CDR1 and CDR2: SGHDN, FVKESK. The CDR3 is 14 amino acids. J gave up 2 bases and V 2 bases, and 2 bases lay outside the gene matches. The DNA for the CDR3 is TGTGCCAGCAGCCAACCGGGACTAGCCTACGAGCAGTACTTC. Its protein product is CASSQPGLAYEQYF. Together with reference TRBV14 and TRBJ2-7, the CDR3 gives the full variable domain: EAGVTQFPSHSVIEKGQTVTLRCDPISGHDNLYWYRRVMGKEIKFLLHFVKESKQDESGMPNNRFLAERTGGTYSTLKVQPAELEDSGVYFCASSQPGLAYEQYFGPGTRLTVT.

The CDR3: CASSLIGGNTGELFF. CDR3 DNA: TGTGCCAGCAGCTTAATAGGGGGCAACACCGGGGAGCTGTTTTTT. The gene calls are TRBV7-3 and TRBJ2-2; 7 bases fit TRBD1. The junction had 1 base not matched to a gene; V was cut back by 1 base and J by 2 bases. Germline assignment: CDR1 SGHTA and CDR2 FQGTGA. The CDR3 has 15 residues.

This chain uses TRBV5-4 with TRBJ2-1, with 9 bases lining up with TRBD1. Germline V lookup: CDR1 SGHNT, CDR2 YYREEE (reference sequence). With V trimmed by 3 bases and J by 3 bases, 7 bases remained unmatched. CDR3 length equals 16 residues. CDR3 loop: CASSSDRGSGYNEQFF. The CDR3 DNA sequence: TGTGCCAGCAGCTCTGACAGGGGGTCAGGCTACAATGAGCAGTTCTTC. The full variable domain, rest sourced from reference TRBV5-4 and TRBJ2-1, is ETGVTQSPTHLIKTRGQQVTLRCSSQSGHNTVSWYQQALGQGPQFIFQYYREEENGRGNFPPRFSGLQFPNYSSELNVNALELDDSALYLCASSSDRGSGYNEQFFGPGTRLTVL.

The table lists this clone with a few counts. The chain recombines TRBV29-1 with TRBJ1-2; D is uncertain. The CDR3 is 13 amino acids. Germline lookup yields CDR1 SQVTM and CDR2 ANQGSEA. The germline V and J ends were trimmed by 2 bases and 2 bases, with 9 bases remaining between them. CDR3 region: CSVERDPNYGYTF. The CDR3 DNA is TGCAGCGTTGAAAGGGATCCGAACTATGGCTACACCTTC. The full variable domain, rest sourced from reference TRBV29-1 and TRBJ1-2, is SAVISQKPSRDICQRGTSLTIQCQVDSQVTMMFWYRQQPGQSLTLIATANQGSEATYESGFVIDKFPISRPNLTFSTLTVSNMSPEDSSIYLCSVERDPNYGYTFGSGTRLTVV.

In its sample, this clone was seen a few times. The chain links TRBV6-1 to TRBJ2-2; 7 bases line up with TRBD1. CDR3 length equals 16 residues. From germline, CDR1 is MNHNS and CDR2 SASEGT. The V and J ends lost 3 bases and 3 bases, in that order; junction bases with no gene match: 7. The CDR3 sequence is CASSEIRDSYTGELFF. The CDR3 DNA is TGTGCCAGCAGTGAGATCCGGGACAGCTACACCGGGGAGCTGTTTTTT.

This clone appeared once. The rearrangement uses TRBV9 and TRBJ1-2, with D tentatively TRBD1 (5 bases). The V end lost 0 bases, the J end lost 4 bases, and 16 bases lay between the germline ends. This CDR3 is built from 16 residues. Germline V gives CDR1 SGDLS, CDR2 YYNGEE. The CDR3: CASSVEGQLGTYGYTF. CDR3 in DNA: TGTGCCAGCAGCGTAGAGGGGCAGTTGGGAACCTATGGCTACACCTTC.

The V and J genes are TRBV10-3 and TRBJ1-1, with D hard to call. Germline assignment: CDR1 ENHRY and CDR2 SYGVKD. The CDR3 sequence is 12 residues long. The V end lost 4 bases, the J end lost 11 bases, and 14 bases lay between the germline ends. The CDR3 region is CAISAGEGVAFF. The CDR3 DNA follows: TGTGCCATCAGTGCCGGGGAGGGTGTTGCTTTCTTT.

V gene TRBV7-2 combines with J gene TRBJ2-1; 10 positions match TRBD1. J was trimmed by 4 bases and V by 5 bases; bases with no gene match: 5. Germline V lookup: CDR1 SGHTA, CDR2 FQGNSA. CDR3 length equals 15 residues. The CDR3: CASSRRTGGYNEQFF. The DNA of the CDR3 is TGTGCCAGCAGCCGGAGGACAGGGGGGTACAATGAGCAGTTCTTC. Complete variable domain (other parts from reference TRBV7-2 and TRBJ2-1): GAGVSQSPSNKVTEKGKDVELRCDPISGHTALYWYRQSLGQGLEFLIYFQGNSAPDKSGLPSDRFSAERTGGSVSTLTIQRTQQEDSAVYLCASSRRTGGYNEQFFGPGTRLTVL.

The chain employs TRBV6-5 and TRBJ2-5; possibly TRBD1 for D (6 bases). V lost 5 bases and J lost 5, with 12 bases in between. This CDR3 has 13 amino acids. CDR1 is MNHEY, CDR2 SVGAGI, per germline. The CDR3 sequence: CASSQGRGETQYF. CDR3 bases: TGTGCCAGCAGTCAGGGGCGAGGGGAGACCCAGTACTTC.

For this clone: At one end the junction does not follow the germline gene, possibly because of a read error. The chain carries TRBV7-7 and TRBJ2-7, with 7 bases aligning to TRBD2. The CDR3 extends over 15 amino acids. The germline gives CDR1 SSHAT, CDR2 FNYEAQ (reference sequence). Written as DNA, the CDR3 is TGTGCTAGCAGCTTAGATCTCGCGGGAGCTAACGAGCAGTACTTC. This codes for CASSLDLAGANEQYF.

The chain employs TRBV4-3 and TRBJ2-7; D remains unclear. CDR3 length: 16 residues. The germline V gene has CDR1 LGHNA and CDR2 YSLEER. Trimming cost V 4 bases and J 5 bases, with 21 bases left between them. In DNA form, the CDR3 reads TGCGCCAGCAGCCCCCGGACGGGCCTCGCGAGAAACGAGCAGTACTTC. Its protein is CASSPRTGLARNEQYF.

The genes are TRBV19 and TRBJ1-2; no clear D. CDR1 and CDR2 (germline): LNHDA, SQIVND (reference sequence). This CDR3 comprises 13 residues. V was shortened by 1 base and J by 4 bases, with 7 bases between the two germline ends. In DNA form, the CDR3 reads TGTGCCAGTAGTATAGCTGAGCCCTATGGCTACACCTTC. Its protein is CASSIAEPYGYTF.

This clone was detected once. This chain connects TRBV7-9 to TRBJ2-3, with a possible D match to TRBD1 (5 bases). The V and J ends lost 1 base and 0 bases respectively, with 14 bases between them. The CDR3 covers 17 residues. CDR1 is SEHNR and CDR2 is FQNEAQ in the germline V gene (reference sequence). CDR3 DNA sequence: TGTGCCAGCAGCTTAGACACTACCACAGGCAGCACAGATACGCAGTATTTT. It codes for CASSLDTTTGSTDTQYF. The full variable domain, completed using reference TRBV7-9 and TRBJ2-3, is DTGVSQNPRHKITKRGQNVTFRCDPISEHNRLYWYRQTLGQGPEFLTYFQNEAQLEKSRLLSDRFSAERPKGSFSTLEIQRTEQGDSAMYLCASSLDTTTGSTDTQYFGPGTRLTVL.

In nucleotides, the CDR3 is TGCGCCAGCAGTGCCAAGCGGAGCACAGATACGCAGTATTTT. This encodes CASSAKRSTDTQYF. The V gene is TRBV10-1, the J gene TRBJ2-3, with a possible D match to TRBD2 (5 bases). Trimming shortened V by 4 bases and J by 0 bases, and 8 bases separated the two germline ends. This CDR3 is built from 14 residues. Germline V CDR1 and CDR2: WNHNN, SYGVQD (reference sequence).

The rearrangement uses TRBV19 and TRBJ1-1; D not resolved. This CDR3 has 13 amino acids. Germline values: CDR1 LNHDA, CDR2 SQIVND (reference sequence). V was trimmed by 3 bases and J by 6 bases, leaving 11 bases between them. CDR3 nucleotide sequence: TGTGCCAGTAGTATTATGTTTGGGGCTGAAGCTTTCTTT. The encoded protein is CASSIMFGAEAFF. Full variable domain (remainder filled in from reference TRBV19 and TRBJ1-1): DGGITQSPKYLFRKEGQNVTLSCEQNLNHDAMYWYRQDPGQGLRLIYYSQIVNDFQKGDIAEGYSVSREKKESFPLTVTSAQKNPTAFYLCASSIMFGAEAFFGQGTRLTVV.

V is TRBV11-2 and J is TRBJ1-2; D ambiguous. With 5 bases removed from V and 4 bases from J, the gap between germline ends came to 8 bases. Germline CDR1 and CDR2: SGHAT and FQNNGV. The CDR3 length is 12 residues. CDR3 sequence: CASSAYPYGYTF. The CDR3 nucleotides are TGTGCCAGCAGCGCATATCCCTATGGCTACACCTTC.

The chain joins TRBV6-1 to TRBJ2-1; TRBD2 aligns across 8 bases. This CDR3 comprises 15 residues. The trim removed 1 base at V and 4 bases at J, leaving 3 bases unmatched. Per germline, CDR1 MNHNS and CDR2 SASEGT. As DNA, the CDR3 is TGTGCCAGCAGTGAAGATAGCGGGATATACAATGAGCAGTTCTTC. Protein: CASSEDSGIYNEQFF.

The chain couples TRBV9 to TRBJ2-7; 12 nucleotides align to TRBD1. Germline-derived CDR1 and CDR2 are SGDLS and YYNGEE. After removal of 0 bases from V and 5 bases from J, the junction contained 18 bases not matched to a gene. The CDR3 is made up of 20 amino acids. The CDR3 DNA reads as TGTGCCAGCAGCGTAGACAGAAATCTAACCGGGACAGGGGGCCCCAACGAGCAGTACTTC. Protein: CASSVDRNLTGTGGPNEQYF. Using reference TRBV9 and TRBJ2-7 for the parts outside the CDR3, the full variable domain is DSGVTQTPKHLITATGQRVTLRCSPRSGDLSVYWYQQSLDQGLQFLIQYYNGEERAKGNILERFSAQQFPDLHSELNLSSLELGDSALYFCASSVDRNLTGTGGPNEQYFGPGTRLTVT.

The gene calls are TRBV4-1 and TRBJ2-1, with a weak D call TRBD2 (6 bases). The germline V gene has CDR1 MGHRA and CDR2 YSYEKL. V gave up 1 base and J gave up 9 bases, with 10 bases separating them. The CDR3 extends over 13 amino acids. The DNA of the CDR3 is TGCGCCAGCAGCCAAGCCGGGAGCGGTGAGCAGTTCTTC. Its translation is CASSQAGSGEQFF.

This clone was detected a few times. J is TRBJ1-4 and V is TRBV28; D is possibly TRBD1 (5 bases). The CDR3 length is 14 residues. V dropped 3 bases and J dropped 8 bases, with 13 bases sitting between them. The germline CDR1 and CDR2 sequences are MDHEN and SYDVKM. CDR3 sequence (DNA): TGTGCCAGCAGTTTTGACGGCCCAGGGGAAAAACTGTTTTTT. Residues: CASSFDGPGEKLFF.

Worth noting for this clone: Other nucleotide sequences in the sample specify the same CDR3. V is TRBV11-2 and J is TRBJ1-1; TRBD1 is a possible D gene (5 bases). The CDR3 is 13 amino acids. With 4 bases removed from V and 1 base from J, the gap between germline ends came to 7 bases. Germline V gene data show CDR1 as SGHAT and CDR2 as FQNNGV. In nucleotides, the CDR3 is TGTGCCAGCAGCTCTGACAGGAACACTGAAGCTTTCTTT. Amino acid sequence: CASSSDRNTEAFF.

Here the CDR3 DNA reads TGTGCCAGCAGTCAACAGGGGGTTGGCGACGAGCAGTACTTC. This translates into CASSQQGVGDEQYF. J is TRBJ2-7 and V is TRBV6-5, with 8 bases aligning to TRBD1. This CDR3 comprises 14 residues. Germline CDR1 MNHEY, CDR2 SVGAGI. V lost 5 bases to trimming and J lost 5 bases; unmatched junction nucleotides: 8.

This clone was seen once. The CDR3 bases are TGTGCCAGCAGCGCGACAAGGGGGAACACTGAAGCTTTCTTT. It yields the protein CASSATRGNTEAFF. The chain is built from TRBV7-9 and TRBJ1-1; tentatively, D is TRBD1 (5 bases). The germline V gene has CDR1 SEHNR and CDR2 FQNEAQ (reference sequence). With 5 bases removed from V and 1 base from J, the gap between germline ends came to 11 bases. The CDR3 is 14 amino acids.

This clone was seen only a few times. The chain is built from TRBV5-1 and TRBJ2-3; 8 bases map to TRBD2. CDR3 length: 16 residues. CDR1 SGHRS and CDR2 YFSETQ come from the germline V gene. V lost 0 bases, J lost 2 bases, and 5 bases stayed unmatched. CDR3 region: CASSLGAAGATDTQYF. In DNA form, the CDR3 reads TGCGCCAGCAGCTTGGGGGCAGCGGGAGCCACAGATACGCAGTATTTT.

The chain has TRBV7-2 and TRBJ2-5, with D perhaps TRBD2 (5 bases). Trimming took off 9 bases at V and 2 bases at J, with 13 bases between the two ends. There are 13 residues in the CDR3. Germline-derived CDR1 and CDR2 are SGHTA and FQGNSA. The CDR3 here is CASTPRVQETQYF. CDR3 nucleotide sequence: TGTGCCAGTACCCCGCGGGTTCAAGAGACCCAGTACTTC.

The rearrangement links TRBV10-3 to TRBJ2-1; 11 bases align to TRBD2. After removal of 5 bases from V and 8 bases from J, the junction contained 5 bases not matched to a gene. Germline V gives CDR1 ENHRY, CDR2 SYGVKD. The CDR3 extends over 14 amino acids. The CDR3 DNA sequence: TGTGCCATCAGTTCCGGGACTAGCGGCTATGAGCAGTTCTTC. Its protein product is CAISSGTSGYEQFF.